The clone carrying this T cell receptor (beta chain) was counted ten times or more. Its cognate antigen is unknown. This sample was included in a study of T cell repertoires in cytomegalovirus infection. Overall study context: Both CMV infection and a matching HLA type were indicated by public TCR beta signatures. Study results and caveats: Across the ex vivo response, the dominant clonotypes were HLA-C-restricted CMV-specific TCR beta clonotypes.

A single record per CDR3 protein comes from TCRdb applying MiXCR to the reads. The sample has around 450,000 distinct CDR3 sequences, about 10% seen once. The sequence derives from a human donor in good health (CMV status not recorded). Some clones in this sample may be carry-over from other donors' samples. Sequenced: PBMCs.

CDR3 amino acids: CSVGRNRETQYF. In DNA, the CDR3 is TGCAGCGTTGGGAGGAACCGGGAGACCCAGTACTTC. This chain connects TRBV29-1 to TRBJ2-5, with D possibly TRBD2 on 5 matching bases. Trimming left V 4 bases short and J 5 bases short, with 11 bases between. The CDR3 is 12 amino acids. Per germline, CDR1 SQVTM and CDR2 ANQGSEA.